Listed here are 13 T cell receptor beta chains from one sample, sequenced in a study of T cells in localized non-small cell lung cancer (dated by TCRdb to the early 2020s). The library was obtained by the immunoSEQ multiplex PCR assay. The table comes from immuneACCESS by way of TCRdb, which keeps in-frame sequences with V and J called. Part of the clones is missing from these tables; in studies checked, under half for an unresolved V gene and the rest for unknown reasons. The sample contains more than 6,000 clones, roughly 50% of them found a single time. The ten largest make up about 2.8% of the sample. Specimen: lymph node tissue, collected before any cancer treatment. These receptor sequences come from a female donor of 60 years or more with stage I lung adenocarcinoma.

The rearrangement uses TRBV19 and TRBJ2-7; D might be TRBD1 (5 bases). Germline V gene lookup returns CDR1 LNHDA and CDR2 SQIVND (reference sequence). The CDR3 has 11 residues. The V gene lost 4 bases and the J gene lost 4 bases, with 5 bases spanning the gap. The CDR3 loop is CASSTGYEQYF. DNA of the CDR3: TGTGCCAGTAGTACAGGGTACGAGCAGTACTTC.

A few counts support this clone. CDR3 sequence reads: CASSLRTVSGNTIYF. The DNA of the CDR3 is TGTGCCAGCAGTCTCCGGACAGTCTCTGGAAACACCATATATTTT. This chain links TRBV28 with TRBJ1-3, with D possibly TRBD1 on 6 matching bases. Trimming left V 5 bases short and J 0 bases short, with 11 bases between. The CDR3 consists of 15 residues. CDR1 is MDHEN and CDR2 is SYDVKM in the germline V gene.

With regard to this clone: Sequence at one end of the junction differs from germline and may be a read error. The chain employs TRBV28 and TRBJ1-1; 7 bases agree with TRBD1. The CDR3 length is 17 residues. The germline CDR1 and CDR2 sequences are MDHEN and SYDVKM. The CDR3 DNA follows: TGTGCTAGCAGTTTACCCCTTGACAGGGTGAGCGTCACTGAAGCTTTCTTT. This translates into CASSLPLDRVSVTEAFF.

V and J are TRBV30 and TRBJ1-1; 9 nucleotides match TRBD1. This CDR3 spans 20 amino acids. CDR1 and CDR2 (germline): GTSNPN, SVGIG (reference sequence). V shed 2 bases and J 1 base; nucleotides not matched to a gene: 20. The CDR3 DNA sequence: TGTGCCTGGAGTTTCACAACCTTCTTGACCCCGGGACAGGGGAACACTGAAGCTTTCTTT. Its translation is CAWSFTTFLTPGQGNTEAFF.

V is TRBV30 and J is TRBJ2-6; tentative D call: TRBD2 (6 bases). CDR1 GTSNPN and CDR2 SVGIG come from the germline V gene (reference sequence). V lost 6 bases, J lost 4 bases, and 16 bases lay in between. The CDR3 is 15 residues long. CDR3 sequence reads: CACEAEGSGANVLTF. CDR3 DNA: TGTGCCTGCGAGGCGGAGGGCTCAGGGGCCAACGTCCTGACTTTC.

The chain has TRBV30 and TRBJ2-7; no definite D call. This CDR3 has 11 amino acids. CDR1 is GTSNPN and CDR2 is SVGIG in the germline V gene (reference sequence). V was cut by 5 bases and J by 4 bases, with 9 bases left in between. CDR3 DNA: TGTGCCTGGGGGATAGATTACGAGCAGTACTTC. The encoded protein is CAWGIDYEQYF.

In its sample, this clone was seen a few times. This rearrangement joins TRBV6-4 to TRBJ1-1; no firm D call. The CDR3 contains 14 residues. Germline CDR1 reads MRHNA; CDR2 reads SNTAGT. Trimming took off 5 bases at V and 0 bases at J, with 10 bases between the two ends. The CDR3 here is CASSYEGMNTEAFF. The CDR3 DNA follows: TGTGCCAGCAGTTATGAGGGAATGAACACTGAAGCTTTCTTT.

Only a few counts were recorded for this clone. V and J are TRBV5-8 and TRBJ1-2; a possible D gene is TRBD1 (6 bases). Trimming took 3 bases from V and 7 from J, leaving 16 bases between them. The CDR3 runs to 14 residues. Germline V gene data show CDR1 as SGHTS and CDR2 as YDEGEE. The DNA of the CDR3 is TGTGCCAGCAGCTCGCAGGGGCCCGCCAGTGGCTACACCTTC. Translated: CASSSQGPASGYTF.

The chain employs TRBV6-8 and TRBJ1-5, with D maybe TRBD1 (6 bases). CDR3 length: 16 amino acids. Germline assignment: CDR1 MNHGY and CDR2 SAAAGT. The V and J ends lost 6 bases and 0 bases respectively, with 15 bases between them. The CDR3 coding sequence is TGTGCCAGCAGCCAGGACAGCAGTATTAGCAATCAGCCCCAGCATTTT. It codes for CASSQDSSISNQPQHF.

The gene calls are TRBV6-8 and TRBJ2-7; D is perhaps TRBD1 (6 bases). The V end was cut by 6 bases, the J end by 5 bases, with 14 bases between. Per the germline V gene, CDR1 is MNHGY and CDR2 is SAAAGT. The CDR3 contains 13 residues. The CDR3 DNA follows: TGTGCCAGCAGCCAGGCCAGGGGTCACGAGCAGTACTTC. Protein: CASSQARGHEQYF.

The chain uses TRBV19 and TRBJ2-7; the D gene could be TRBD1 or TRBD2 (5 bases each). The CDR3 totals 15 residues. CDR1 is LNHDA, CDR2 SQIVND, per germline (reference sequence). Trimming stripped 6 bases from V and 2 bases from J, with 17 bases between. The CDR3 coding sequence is TGTGCCAGTAGCATCGGGACCCATGGGGCCTACGAGCAGTACTTC. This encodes CASSIGTHGAYEQYF.

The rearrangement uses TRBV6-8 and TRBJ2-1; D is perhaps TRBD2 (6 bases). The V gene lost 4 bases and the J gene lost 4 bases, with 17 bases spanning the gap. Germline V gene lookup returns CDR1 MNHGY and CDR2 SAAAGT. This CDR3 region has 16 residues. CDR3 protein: CASSSLGQGRYNEQFF. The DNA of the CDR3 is TGTGCCAGCAGTTCACTCGGACAAGGGAGGTACAATGAGCAGTTCTTC.

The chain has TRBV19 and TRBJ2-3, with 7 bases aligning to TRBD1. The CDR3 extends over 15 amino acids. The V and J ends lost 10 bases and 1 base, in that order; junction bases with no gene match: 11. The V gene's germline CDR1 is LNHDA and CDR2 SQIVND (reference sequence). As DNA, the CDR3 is TGTGCCAATAGCCTCCCAGGACAGGGCACAGATACGCAGTATTTT. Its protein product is CANSLPGQGTDTQYF.